This TCR beta chain was recovered during a study of T cells in Graves' hyperthyroidism and ophthalmopathy. About the research overall: Blood was drawn when the patient was first diagnosed and still untreated.

Whole-study findings and limits: Researchers found most expanded thyroid clonotypes above 0.001 in blood as well.

This clonotype was counted ten times or more. Its target is not known. This CDR3 is built from 15 residues. CDR1 is SGHAT, CDR2 FQNNGV, per germline. The trim removed 2 bases at V and 8 bases at J, leaving 8 bases unmatched. Amplification of TCR beta CDR3 regions was performed using RNA transcripts as template. Primed by the HTBI set, a first-round RT-PCR was run on the TCR CDR3. TCRdb re-derived calls from the multiplex PCR reads in MiXCR, one entry per CDR3 protein. Among a few hundred thousand distinct CDR3 sequences listed, roughly 15% were seen once. The receptor was isolated from a middle-aged woman with Graves' ophthalmopathy. This chain uses TRBV11-2 with TRBJ2-1, with 8 bases aligning to TRBD2. The sample was blood. The CDR3 sequence is CASSLSGTRGDEQFF. CDR3 sequence (DNA): TGTGCCAGCAGCTTATCCGGGACTAGAGGCGATGAGCAGTTCTTC.